This T cell receptor beta chain was identified during a study of Graves' ophthalmopathy and Graves' hyperthyroidism. Study-wide results and limits: Most thyroid clonotypes expanded beyond 0.001 frequency were also found in blood. The model flagged ophthalmopathy progression at over 60% sensitivity and about 72% specificity.

Amplified material comprised TCR beta CDR3 regions derived from RNA transcripts. First-round RT-PCR used HTBI primers; second-round multiplex PCR followed. TCRdb redid the calling of the multiplex PCR reads with MiXCR, one entry per CDR3 protein. Here the sample spans 560,000 or so distinct CDR3 sequences, about 40% being singletons. Concerning this clonotype itself: No antigen is known for it.

The receptor comes from an adult man with Graves' hyperthyroidism. The sample comprised peripheral blood or thyroid tissue (not recorded which).

CDR3 sequence reads: CASSLRTGDEKLFF. The DNA for the CDR3 is TGTGCCAGCAGCTTAAGGACAGGCGATGAAAAACTGTTTTTT. The genes are TRBV7-2 and TRBJ1-4; TRBD1 aligns across 7 bases. The V gene's germline CDR1 is SGHTA and CDR2 FQGNSA. The CDR3 sequence is 14 residues long. V gave up 2 bases and J gave up 6 bases; unmatched junction bases: 3.